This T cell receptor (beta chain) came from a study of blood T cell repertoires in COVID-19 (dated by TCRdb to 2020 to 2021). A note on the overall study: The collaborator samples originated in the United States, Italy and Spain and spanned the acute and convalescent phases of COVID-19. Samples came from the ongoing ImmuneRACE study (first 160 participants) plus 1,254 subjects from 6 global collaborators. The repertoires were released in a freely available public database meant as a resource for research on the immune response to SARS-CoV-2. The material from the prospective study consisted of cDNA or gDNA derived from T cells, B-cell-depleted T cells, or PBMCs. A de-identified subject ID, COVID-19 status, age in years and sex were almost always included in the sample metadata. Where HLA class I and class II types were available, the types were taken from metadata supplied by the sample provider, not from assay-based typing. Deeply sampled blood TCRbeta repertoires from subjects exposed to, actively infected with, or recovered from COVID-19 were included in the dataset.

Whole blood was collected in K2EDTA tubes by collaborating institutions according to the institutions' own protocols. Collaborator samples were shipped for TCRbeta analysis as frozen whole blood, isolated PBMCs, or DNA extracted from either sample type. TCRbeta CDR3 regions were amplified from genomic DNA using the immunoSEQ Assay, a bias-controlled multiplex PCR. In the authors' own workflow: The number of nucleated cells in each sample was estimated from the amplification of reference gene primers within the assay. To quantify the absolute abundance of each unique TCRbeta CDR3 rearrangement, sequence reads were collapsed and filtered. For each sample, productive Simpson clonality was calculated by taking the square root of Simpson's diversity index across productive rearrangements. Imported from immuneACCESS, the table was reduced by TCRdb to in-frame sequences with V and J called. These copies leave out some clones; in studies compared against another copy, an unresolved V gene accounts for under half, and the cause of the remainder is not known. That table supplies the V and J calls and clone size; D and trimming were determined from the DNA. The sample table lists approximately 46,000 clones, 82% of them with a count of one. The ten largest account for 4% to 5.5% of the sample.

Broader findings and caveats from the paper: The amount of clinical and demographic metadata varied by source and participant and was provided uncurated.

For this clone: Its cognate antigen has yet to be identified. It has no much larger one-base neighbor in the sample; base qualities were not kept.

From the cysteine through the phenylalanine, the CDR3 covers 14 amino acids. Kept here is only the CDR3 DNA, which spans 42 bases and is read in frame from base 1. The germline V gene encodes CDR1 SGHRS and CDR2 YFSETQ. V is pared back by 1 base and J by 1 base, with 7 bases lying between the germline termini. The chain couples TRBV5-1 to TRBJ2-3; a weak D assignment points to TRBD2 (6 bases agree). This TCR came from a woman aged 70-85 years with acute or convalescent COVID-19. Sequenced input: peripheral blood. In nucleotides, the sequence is TGCGCCAGCAGCTTGTCTAGCGGCACAGATACGCAGTATTTT. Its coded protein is CASSLSSGTDTQYF.